A single sample gave rise to the 16 T cell receptor beta chains below, sequenced in a study of beta chain features in type 1 diabetes (dated by TCRdb to 2017 to 2018). The receptor library was made with the immunoSEQ multiplex PCR assay. The entire isolated RNA was reverse transcribed using the High Capacity cDNA Reverse Transcription Kit, and thus expressed TCRB transcripts were sequenced. Imported from immuneACCESS, the table was reduced by TCRdb to in-frame sequences with V and J called. These copies leave out some clones; in studies compared against another copy, an unresolved V gene accounts for under half, and the cause of the remainder is not known. The sample has around 240,000 clones on record, under 70% of them singletons. Around 0.05% of the sample lies in the top ten. Sequencing used naive CD4+ T cells from blood. What this sample's cell subset or site label stands for: true naive CD4+ T cells. The receptors originated from a man aged 30 to 45 in good health.

The V gene is TRBV10-3, the J gene TRBJ1-1, with a tentative D call TRBD1 (5 bases). Germline CDR1 reads ENHRY; CDR2 reads SYGVKD. Trimming pared 6 bases from V and 3 bases from J, leaving 8 bases between. The CDR3 extends over 12 amino acids. DNA of the CDR3: TGTGCCATCAGGCAGGGCTACACTGAAGCTTTCTTT. Amino acid sequence: CAIRQGYTEAFF.

The chain links TRBV5-1 to TRBJ2-1, with D unclear. CDR3 length: 11 residues. CDR1 is SGHRS and CDR2 is YFSETQ in the germline V gene. V lost 4 bases, J lost 9 bases, and 8 bases lay in between. The CDR3: CASSQTIEQFF. CDR3 in DNA: TGCGCCAGCAGCCAAACGATTGAGCAGTTCTTC.

This chain links TRBV13 with TRBJ2-7, with 8 bases lining up with TRBD2. The V gene's germline CDR1 is PRHDT and CDR2 FYEKMQ (reference sequence). The CDR3 length is 15 residues. With 2 bases clipped from V and 3 bases from J, the junction kept 6 bases outside the gene matches. The CDR3 coding sequence is TGTGCCAGCAGCTTATCTCCGGGAGGGGGCTACGAGCAGTACTTC. Translation: CASSLSPGGGYEQYF.

The J gene is TRBJ2-3, the V gene TRBV5-6; 7 nucleotides align to TRBD1. This CDR3 spans 16 amino acids. The trim removed 0 bases at V and 4 bases at J, leaving 8 bases unmatched. Germline V gene lookup returns CDR1 SGHDT and CDR2 YYEEEE. CDR3 nucleotide sequence: TGTGCCAGCAGCTTGGTGCCAGGGGGTGTCGCAGATACGCAGTATTTT. As protein: CASSLVPGGVADTQYF.

This chain uses TRBV29-1 with TRBJ1-2; 7 bases agree with TRBD1. Germline V gene sequence: CDR1 SQVTM, CDR2 ANQGSEA. The CDR3 consists of 13 residues. With V trimmed by 5 bases and J by 4 bases, 7 bases remained unmatched. The chain's CDR3 is CSVTEAGGYGYTF. In nucleotides, the CDR3 is TGCAGCGTTACTGAGGCAGGGGGCTATGGCTACACCTTC.

A few counts support this clone. The chain is built from TRBV7-2 and TRBJ2-7; 11 positions match TRBD2. Germline CDR1 and CDR2: SGHTA and FQGNSA. The CDR3 is 14 residues long. V lost 5 bases and J lost 6; bases outside the gene matches: 6. The CDR3 here is CASSPGLAVGEQYF. The CDR3 coding sequence is TGTGCCAGCAGCCCGGGACTAGCGGTTGGCGAGCAGTACTTC. The entire variable domain, with the rest obtained from reference TRBV7-2 and TRBJ2-7, is as follows: GAGVSQSPSNKVTEKGKDVELRCDPISGHTALYWYRQSLGQGLEFLIYFQGNSAPDKSGLPSDRFSAERTGGSVSTLTIQRTQQEDSAVYLCASSPGLAVGEQYFGPGTRLTVT.

V gene TRBV30 combines with J gene TRBJ2-5; TRBD1 is a possible D gene (6 bases). Germline CDR1 and CDR2: GTSNPN and SVGIG (reference sequence). The CDR3 is 15 amino acids. The V end lost 2 bases, the J end lost 4 bases, and 17 bases lay between the germline ends. The CDR3 coding sequence is TGTGCCTGGAGTTTAGTTTCAGGGGTTGGAGAGACCCAGTACTTC. Its protein is CAWSLVSGVGETQYF.

This chain uses TRBV15 with TRBJ2-7; no clear D gene. The germline gives CDR1 LNHNV, CDR2 YYDKDF (reference sequence). The V gene lost 2 bases and the J gene lost 0 bases, with 11 bases spanning the gap. This CDR3 has 15 amino acids. The CDR3 spells CATSRIPDDSYEQYF. Written as DNA, the CDR3 is TGTGCCACCAGCAGAATACCGGACGACTCCTACGAGCAGTACTTC.

This clone appeared a single time. This chain links TRBV7-9 with TRBJ1-4; D unresolved. V lost 5 bases and J lost 4, with 14 bases in between. From germline, CDR1 is SEHNR and CDR2 FQNEAQ (reference sequence). The CDR3 covers 15 residues. CDR3 residues: CASSPSAQVNEKLFF. The CDR3 nucleotides read TGTGCCAGCAGCCCCTCGGCGCAGGTTAATGAAAAACTGTTTTTT.

This chain's CDR3 is CASSSTGESYNEQFF. In DNA form, the CDR3 reads TGCGCCAGCAGCTCCACAGGGGAATCCTACAATGAGCAGTTCTTC. This chain links TRBV5-1 with TRBJ2-1; 7 nucleotides align to TRBD1. CDR3 size: 15 residues. Trimming took 3 bases from V and 1 from J; bases not matched to a gene: 4. CDR1 and CDR2 (germline): SGHRS, YFSETQ.

The chain carries TRBV5-1 and TRBJ2-7; D is undetermined. This CDR3 contains 14 residues. CDR1 is SGHRS, CDR2 YFSETQ, per germline. Between the trimmed V and J ends, which lost 0 bases and 4 bases, there was a span of 11 bases. CDR3 protein: CASSLVGRNYEQYF. CDR3 sequence (DNA): TGCGCCAGCAGCTTGGTCGGCAGGAATTACGAGCAGTACTTC.

The genes are TRBV30 and TRBJ1-2; D gene unclear. CDR3 length equals 12 residues. Deletions cut 1 base from V and 7 bases from J, with 10 bases between. The germline V gene encodes CDR1 GTSNPN and CDR2 SVGIG (reference sequence). CDR3: CAWSGDILGYTF. The CDR3 nucleotides are TGTGCCTGGAGTGGCGACATCCTTGGCTACACCTTC.

This rearrangement joins TRBV5-1 to TRBJ2-3; either TRBD1 or TRBD2 may fit D (6 bases each). The CDR3 loop spans 11 amino acids. Germline lookup yields CDR1 SGHRS and CDR2 YFSETQ. Trimming took off 6 bases at V and 6 bases at J, with 8 bases between the two ends. The CDR3 DNA reads as TGCGCCAGCACGGGGGCGGATACGCAGTATTTT. Its translation: CASTGADTQYF.

This clone has just a few counts. The chain has TRBV29-1 and TRBJ2-7; D remains ambiguous. Germline CDR1 reads SQVTM; CDR2 reads ANQGSEA. Trimming pared 4 bases from V and 5 bases from J, leaving 9 bases between. The CDR3 covers 11 residues. CDR3 sequence: CSVAFVDEQYF. CDR3 coding DNA: TGCAGCGTTGCCTTTGTAGACGAGCAGTACTTC.

The chain couples TRBV30 to TRBJ2-3; the D gene could be TRBD1 or TRBD2 (5 bases each). CDR1 is GTSNPN, CDR2 SVGIG, per germline (reference sequence). CDR3 length: 13 residues. The V end lost 0 bases, the J end lost 8 bases, and 12 bases lay between the germline ends. This chain's CDR3 is CAWSVGRGATQYF. CDR3 DNA: TGTGCCTGGAGTGTAGGAAGGGGAGCTACGCAGTATTTT. The full variable domain, rest sourced from reference TRBV30 and TRBJ2-3, is SQTIHQWPATLVQPVGSPLSLECTVEGTSNPNLYWYRQAAGRGLQLLFYSVGIGQISSEVPQNLSASRPQDRQFILSSKKLLLSDSGFYLCAWSVGRGATQYFGPGTRLTVL.

This sequence joins TRBV15 and TRBJ1-2; D is uncertain. The CDR3 is made up of 12 amino acids. The germline gives CDR1 LNHNV, CDR2 YYDKDF (reference sequence). Trimming cost V 1 base and J 3 bases, with 3 bases left between them. This CDR3 is CATSRADYGYTF. The CDR3, as DNA: TGTGCCACCAGCAGAGCAGACTATGGCTACACCTTC.